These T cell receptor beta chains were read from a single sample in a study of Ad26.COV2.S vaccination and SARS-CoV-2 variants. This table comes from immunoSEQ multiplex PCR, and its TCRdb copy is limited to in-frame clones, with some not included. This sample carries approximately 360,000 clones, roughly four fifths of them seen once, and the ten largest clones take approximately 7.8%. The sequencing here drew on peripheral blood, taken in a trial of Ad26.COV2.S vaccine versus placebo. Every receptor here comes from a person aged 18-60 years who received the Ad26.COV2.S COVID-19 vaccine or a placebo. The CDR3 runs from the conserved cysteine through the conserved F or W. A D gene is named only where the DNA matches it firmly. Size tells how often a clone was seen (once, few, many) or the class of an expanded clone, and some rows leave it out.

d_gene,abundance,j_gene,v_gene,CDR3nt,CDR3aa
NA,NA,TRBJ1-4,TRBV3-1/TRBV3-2,TGTGCCAGCAGCCAAGAGGGGGGGGGACTGTTTTTT,CASSQEGGGLFF
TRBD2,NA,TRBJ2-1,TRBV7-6,TGTGCCAGCAGCCGTATTATCGGGGGGACCTACAATGAGCAGTTCTTC,CASSRIIGGTYNEQFF
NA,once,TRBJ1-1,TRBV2,TGTGCCAGCAGTGCGGAAGGGAACACTGAAGCTTTCTTT,CASSAEGNTEAFF
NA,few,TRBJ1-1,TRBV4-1,TGCGCCAGCAGCCAAGATCGGGCGCAAAAAGCTTTCTTT,CASSQDRAQKAFF
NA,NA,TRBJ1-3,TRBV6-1,TGTGCCAGCAGTGAAGGGGCCTTCTCAGGAAACACCATATATTTT,CASSEGAFSGNTIYF
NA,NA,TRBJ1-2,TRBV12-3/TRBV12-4,TGTGCCAGCAGTTTAAGAAGAGGGTATGGCTACACCTTC,CASSLRRGYGYTF
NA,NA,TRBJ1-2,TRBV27,TGTGCCAGCAGATCTAACTTTCTTCGGACAGCACTCGCTAACTATGGCTACACCTTC,CASRSNFLRTALANYGYTF
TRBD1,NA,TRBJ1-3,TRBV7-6,TGTGCCAGCAGCTTAGCGCGGGCAGGGGGAAGAAACACCATATATTTT,CASSLARAGGRNTIYF
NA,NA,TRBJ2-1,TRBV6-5,TGTGCCATGCAGGGGTCGCCATACAATGAGCAGTTCTTC,CAMQGSPYNEQFF
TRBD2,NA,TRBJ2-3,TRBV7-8,TGTGCCAGCAGCCTAATTCTAGCGGGGGCCCTGATAAACACAGATACGCAGTATTTT,CASSLILAGALINTDTQYF
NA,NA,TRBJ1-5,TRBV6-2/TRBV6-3,TGTGCCAGCAGTTACTCCCCAACCCTTCAGCCCCAGCATTTT,CASSYSPTLQPQHF
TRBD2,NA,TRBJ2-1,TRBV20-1,TGCAGTGCTAGTCGCGGGAGATCCTACAATGAGCAGTTCTTC,CSASRGRSYNEQFF
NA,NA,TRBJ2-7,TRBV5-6,TGTGCCAGCAGCTCAGGACAGACAATCTACGAGCAGTACTTC,CASSSGQTIYEQYF
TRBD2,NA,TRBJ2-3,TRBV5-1,TGCGCCAGCAGACTAGCGCTCACAGATACGCAGTATTTT,CASRLALTDTQYF
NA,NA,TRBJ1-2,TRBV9,TGTGCCAGCAGCCTTCAATCGGGGGGCGGCTATGGCTACACCTTC,CASSLQSGGGYGYTF
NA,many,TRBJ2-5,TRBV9,TGTGCCAGCAGCGGAGGGGGGCTACAACGCTTCCAAGAGACCCAGTACTTC,CASSGGGLQRFQETQYF
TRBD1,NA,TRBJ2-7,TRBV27,TGTGCCGGGACAGCCTCCCATTTCGCGTACGAGCAGTACTTC,CAGTASHFAYEQYF
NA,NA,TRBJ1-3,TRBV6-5,TGTGCCAGCAGTTACTCGAAGTCAGGGCCCGGAAACACCATATATTTT,CASSYSKSGPGNTIYF
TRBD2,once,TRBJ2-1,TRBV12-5,TGTGCTAGTGGGATACCTACCGGGACTAGCGGGTACAATGAGCAGTTCTTC,CASGIPTGTSGYNEQFF
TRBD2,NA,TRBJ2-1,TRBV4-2,TGTGCCAGCAGCCAAGCAGCGGGGGGGGTAAGCTCCTACAATGAGCAGTTCTTC,CASSQAAGGVSSYNEQFF
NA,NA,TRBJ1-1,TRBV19,TGTGCCAGTAGTTGGCAGGAGAACACTGAAGCTTTCTTT,CASSWQENTEAFF
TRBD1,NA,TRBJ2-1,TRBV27,TGTGCCAGCAGTAAAAACAGGGGAGTCCAGTACAATGAGCAGTTCTTC,CASSKNRGVQYNEQFF
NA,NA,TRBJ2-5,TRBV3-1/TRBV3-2,TGTGCCAGCAGCCCCCCAAACGGGATTCAAGAGACCCAGTACTTC,CASSPPNGIQETQYF
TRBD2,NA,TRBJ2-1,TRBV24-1,TGTGCCACCATGGCTAGCGGAAGGAATGAGCAGTTCTTC,CATMASGRNEQFF
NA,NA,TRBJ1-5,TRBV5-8,TGTGCCAGCAGCTTCAGGGGTCACAATCAGCCCCAGCATTTT,CASSFRGHNQPQHF
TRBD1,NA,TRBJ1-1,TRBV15,TGTGCCACCAGCAAAGACAGGGGGCTAAACACTGAAGCTTTCTTT,CATSKDRGLNTEAFF
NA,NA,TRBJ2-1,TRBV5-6,TGTGCCAGCAGCCCCTCCCTTCACAATGAGCAGTTCTTC,CASSPSLHNEQFF
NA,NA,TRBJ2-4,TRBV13,TGTGCCAGCAGCTTATGGGGGATTCGAAACATTCAGTACTTC,CASSLWGIRNIQYF
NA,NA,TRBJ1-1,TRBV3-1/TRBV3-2,TGTGCCAGCAGACGAGGCACTGAAGCTTTCTTT,CASRRGTEAFF
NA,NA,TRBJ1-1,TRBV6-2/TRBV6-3,TGTGCCAGCAGTCTGTGGGACCTTGGGGCTGAAGCTTTCTTT,CASSLWDLGAEAFF
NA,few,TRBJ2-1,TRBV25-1,TGTGCCAGCAGTGAGTGTCTCGTACGGCTTGAATCTTTCTTC,CASSECLVRLESFF
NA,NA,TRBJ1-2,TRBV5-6,TGTGCCAGCAGCTTTGGGGGGCGCCCTAACTATGGCTACACCTTC,CASSFGGRPNYGYTF
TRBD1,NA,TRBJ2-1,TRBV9,TGTGCCAGCAGCGTATTGGGACAGGGCGCCTACAATGAGCAGTTCTTC,CASSVLGQGAYNEQFF
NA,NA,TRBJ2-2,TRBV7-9,TGTGCCAGCAGCTTTACCCAGGGTACCGGGGAGCTGTTTTTT,CASSFTQGTGELFF
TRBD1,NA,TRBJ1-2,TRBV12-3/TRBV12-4,TGTGCCAGCAGCCTACAGGGGGCCTACGACTACACCTTC,CASSLQGAYDYTF
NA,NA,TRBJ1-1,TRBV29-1,TGCAGCGTTGAAGGGGTCAGAGGCCGGGGTGAAGCTTTCTTT,CSVEGVRGRGEAFF
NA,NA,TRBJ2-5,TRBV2,TGTGCCCGCGGCATGAGGGGGGGCGGGGTTGGAGAGACCCAGTACTTC,CARGMRGGGVGETQYF
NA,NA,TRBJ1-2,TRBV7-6,TGTGCCAGCAGCTTGGGCAGGGCCTATGGCTACACCTTC,CASSLGRAYGYTF
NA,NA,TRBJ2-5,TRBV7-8,TGTGCCAGCAGCTTAACAGGTGGGGAAGAGACCCAGTACTTC,CASSLTGGEETQYF
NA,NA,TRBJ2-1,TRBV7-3,TGTGCCAGCAGTCGGATCGGGAATGAGCAGTTCTTC,CASSRIGNEQFF
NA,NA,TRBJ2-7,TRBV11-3,TGTGCCAGCAGCCACCAGGGTGCAATCGCCTCCTACGAGCAGTACTTC,CASSHQGAIASYEQYF
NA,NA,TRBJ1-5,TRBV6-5,TGTGCCAGCAGTTACTCAATCGGTCAGCCCCAGCATTTT,CASSYSIGQPQHF
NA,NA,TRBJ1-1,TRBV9,TGTGCCAGCAGCGCACTCCCGAGGGAGGCTGAAGCTTTCTTT,CASSALPREAEAFF
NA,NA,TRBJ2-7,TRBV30,TGTGCCTGGAGTGGAACGGGGCGGCGAACCTACGAGCAGTACTTC,CAWSGTGRRTYEQYF
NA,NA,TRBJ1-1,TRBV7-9,TGTGCCAGCAGCTTGATGGGGTCCGGGGCTGAAGCTTTCTTT,CASSLMGSGAEAFF
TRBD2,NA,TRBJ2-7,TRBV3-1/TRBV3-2,TGTGCCAGCAGCCACCTGTCTGGGGGGGGTCACAACGAGCAGTACTTC,CASSHLSGGGHNEQYF
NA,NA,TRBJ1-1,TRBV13,TGTGCCAGCAGCCCCCGGGGGAACGGTGAAGCTTTCTTT,CASSPRGNGEAFF
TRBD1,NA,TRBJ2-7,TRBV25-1,TGTGCCAGCAGCTTGACAGGGGCCTTTCGCGAGCAGTACTTC,CASSLTGAFREQYF
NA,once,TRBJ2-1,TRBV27,TGTGCCAGCAGCGTCACCAGAGGCTCCTACAATGAGCAGTTCTTC,CASSVTRGSYNEQFF
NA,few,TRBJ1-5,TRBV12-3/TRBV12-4,TGTGCCAGCAGTGGGGGTAATCAGCCCCAGCATTTT,CASSGGNQPQHF
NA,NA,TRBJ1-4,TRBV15,TGTGCCACCAGCAGATTTATCTTACAGGGAACTAATGAAAAACTGTTTTTT,CATSRFILQGTNEKLFF
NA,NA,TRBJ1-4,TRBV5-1,TGCGCCAGCAGTCCGAACTCAGGAAAAGAAAAACTGTTTTTT,CASSPNSGKEKLFF
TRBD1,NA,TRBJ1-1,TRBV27,TGTGCCAGCAGTCCCGGGACAGGGTACACTGAAGCTTTCTTT,CASSPGTGYTEAFF
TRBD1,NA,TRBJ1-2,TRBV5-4,TGTGCCAGCAGCTGGGGGACAGGGGCTCGTGGCTACACCTTC,CASSWGTGARGYTF
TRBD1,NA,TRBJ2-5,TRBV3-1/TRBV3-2,TGTGCCAGCAGCCAAGGACAGGGGTCGGGAGAGACCCAGTACTTC,CASSQGQGSGETQYF
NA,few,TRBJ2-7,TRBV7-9,TGTGCCAGCGGGACGGCCTCCTACGAGCAGTACTTC,CASGTASYEQYF
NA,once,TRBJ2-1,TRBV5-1,TGCGCCAGCAGCTTGGGGACCCATACCGGCAATGAGCAGTTCTTC,CASSLGTHTGNEQFF